The 10 T cell receptor beta chains listed next were all sequenced from one sample in a study of CD8+ T cells in alopecia areata. Once RNA had been extracted, it was reverse transcribed into cDNA to act as the sequencing template. The assay was immunoSEQ multiplex PCR, and TCRdb's table has in-frame clones only and misses some. The sample records under 40,000 clones, around 59% being singletons. The specimen was NKG2D-high CD8+ T cells sorted from blood. Receptors originate from a human donor with alopecia areata.

This chain links TRBV5-1 with TRBJ2-1; D possibly corresponds to TRBD2 (6 bases). The CDR3 consists of 16 residues. CDR1 and CDR2 from the germline V gene are SGHRS and YFSETQ. Trimming removed 4 bases from V and 0 bases from J, with 14 bases in between. The CDR3 loop is CASSPRRVSSYNEQFF. The CDR3 DNA is TGCGCCAGCAGCCCGAGGAGGGTCAGCTCCTACAATGAGCAGTTCTTC.

The chain uses TRBV25-1 and TRBJ2-6; no definite D call. The germline V and J ends were trimmed by 6 bases and 0 bases, with 15 bases remaining between them. CDR1 is MGHDK, CDR2 SYGVNS, per germline. This CDR3 contains 17 residues. CDR3: CASSYFAPSSGANVLTF. The CDR3 DNA sequence: TGTGCCAGCAGCTATTTTGCGCCGAGCTCTGGGGCCAACGTCCTGACTTTC.

The chain has TRBV9 and TRBJ2-3; 7 positions agree with TRBD1. V shed 0 bases and J 0 bases; nucleotides not matched to a gene: 7. Germline assignment: CDR1 SGDLS and CDR2 YYNGEE. The CDR3 loop spans 17 amino acids. CDR3 DNA: TGTGCCAGCAGCGTAGAAGTTCGGGACAGAAGCACAGATACGCAGTATTTT. Translating gives CASSVEVRDRSTDTQYF.

The V gene is TRBV27, the J gene TRBJ2-7; a weak D match, TRBD2 (6 bases). In germline, CDR1 is MNHEY, CDR2 SMNVEV (reference sequence). CDR3 length: 15 residues. V was trimmed by 5 bases and J by 7 bases, leaving 21 bases between them. CDR3 coding DNA: TGTGCCAGCAGTCCCCGGTGGGGCGGGACTTATGAGCAGTACTTC. It codes for CASSPRWGGTYEQYF.

The chain links TRBV7-9 to TRBJ1-1; TRBD1 might be the D (6 bases). Germline assignment: CDR1 SEHNR and CDR2 FQNEAQ (reference sequence). Trimming took 6 bases from V and 0 from J, leaving 17 bases between them. The CDR3 loop spans 16 amino acids. In nucleotides, the CDR3 is TGTGCCAGCAGTCAGAAGAAGGGGGTTCTGAACACTGAAGCTTTCTTT. It codes for CASSQKKGVLNTEAFF.

The chain employs TRBV6-4 and TRBJ2-5; 8 bases are a match to TRBD1. Germline V CDR1 and CDR2: MRHNA, SNTAGT. CDR3 length: 15 residues. The junction had 4 bases not matched to a gene; V was cut back by 4 bases and J by 0 bases. The CDR3: CASSVTGAYQETQYF. CDR3 nucleotide sequence: TGTGCCAGCAGTGTGACAGGGGCGTACCAAGAGACCCAGTACTTC.

The V gene is TRBV4-3, the J gene TRBJ2-7; no definite D call. V was clipped by 1 base and J by 2 bases, with 9 bases between them. The CDR3 runs 14 residues. Germline-derived CDR1 and CDR2 are LGHNA and YSLEER. Here the CDR3 DNA reads TGCGCCAGCAGCCAAGTTTACAGCCCCTACGAGCAGTACTTC. This gives the protein CASSQVYSPYEQYF.

The gene calls are TRBV13 and TRBJ2-5; TRBD1 or TRBD2 may be the D gene (5 bases each). Trimming shortened V by 5 bases and J by 3 bases, and 28 bases separated the two germline ends. From germline, CDR1 is PRHDT and CDR2 FYEKMQ (reference sequence). This CDR3 has 19 residues. The CDR3 DNA follows: TGTGCCAGCAGCGCCCGGTACCACGGGGACCCCGGAAAAAAAGAGACCCAGTACTTC. This sequence encodes CASSARYHGDPGKKETQYF.

The V and J genes are TRBV25-1 and TRBJ2-1; D is unclear. CDR1 and CDR2 (germline): MGHDK, SYGVNS. V was trimmed by 4 bases and J by 9 bases, leaving 10 bases between them. This CDR3 has 12 residues. The CDR3 protein is CASSVVRAEQFF. Here the CDR3 DNA reads TGTGCCAGCAGTGTAGTAAGGGCTGAGCAGTTCTTC.

This sequence joins TRBV27 and TRBJ2-3; 13 nucleotides line up with TRBD2. The CDR3 has 20 residues. Germline loops: CDR1 MNHEY, CDR2 SMNVEV (reference sequence). J gave up 0 bases and V 5 bases, and 14 bases lay outside the gene matches. DNA of the CDR3: TGTGCCAGCAGTACAATCACTAGCGGGAGGGTTGGGGTGAGCACAGATACGCAGTATTTT. This codes for CASSTITSGRVGVSTDTQYF.